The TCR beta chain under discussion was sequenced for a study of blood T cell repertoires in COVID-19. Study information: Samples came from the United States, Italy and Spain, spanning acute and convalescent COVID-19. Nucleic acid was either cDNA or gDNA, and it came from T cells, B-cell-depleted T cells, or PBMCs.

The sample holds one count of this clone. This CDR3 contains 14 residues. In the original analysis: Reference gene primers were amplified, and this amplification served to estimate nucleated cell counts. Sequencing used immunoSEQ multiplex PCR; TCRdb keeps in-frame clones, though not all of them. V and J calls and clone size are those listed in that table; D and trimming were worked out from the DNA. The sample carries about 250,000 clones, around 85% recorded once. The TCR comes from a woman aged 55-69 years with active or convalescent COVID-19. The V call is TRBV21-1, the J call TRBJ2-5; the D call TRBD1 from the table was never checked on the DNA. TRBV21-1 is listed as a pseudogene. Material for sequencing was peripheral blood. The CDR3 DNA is TGTGCCAGCAGCCCAACAGGGGGTGAAGAGACCCAGTACTTC. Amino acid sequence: CASSPTGGEETQYF.